This T cell receptor beta chain was observed in a study of blood T cell repertoires in COVID-19. At the level of the study: Acute and convalescent COVID-19 samples came from the United States, Italy and Spain.

The CDR3 is 10 residues long. Germline assignment: CDR1 DFQATT and CDR2 SNEGSKA (reference sequence). V gave up 6 bases and J gave up 9 bases, with 11 bases separating them. Authors' data handling: The assay estimated nucleated cells by amplifying reference gene primers. TCRdb's table, derived via immunoSEQ multiplex PCR, lists solely in-frame clones and lacks some. That table furnishes V, J and clone size, whereas the DNA furnished D and trimming. This table holds over 150,000 clones, 65% to 80% found once. This chain connects TRBV20-1 to TRBJ1-2, with a weak D call TRBD1 (5 bases). The sequenced sample consisted of peripheral blood. The sequence was collected from a woman aged 45-65 years with acute or convalescent COVID-19. Here the CDR3 reads CSAPLGRYTF. CDR3 in DNA: TGCAGTGCCCCTTTGGGGCGCTACACCTTC.